The rows below give T cell receptor beta chains drawn from one sample of a study of OX40 agonist ivuxolimab in advanced cancers. TCRdb's table, derived via immunoSEQ multiplex PCR, lists solely in-frame clones and lacks some. This table has 53,000 or so clones, roughly 84% appearing once. The source was CD4+ or CD8+ T cells sorted from blood, collected in a trial of the OX40 agonist ivuxolimab. The receptors here all came from an adult with an advanced solid tumor such as melanoma, head and neck, liver or kidney cancer. Both conserved end residues are part of each CDR3. Each record gives: D gene, J gene, V gene, CDR3 protein, CDR3 DNA. The D gene is left open where the match is weak.

d_gene: TRBD1
j_gene: TRBJ1-3
v_gene: TRBV5-1
CDR3aa: CASSSTGVGNTIYF
CDR3nt: TGCGCCAGCAGCTCGACAGGGGTTGGAAACACCATATATTTT

d_gene: .
j_gene: TRBJ2-3
v_gene: TRBV15
CDR3aa: CATSLRGDTQYF
CDR3nt: TGTGCCACCAGCCTCCGGGGAGATACGCAGTATTTT

d_gene: TRBD1
j_gene: TRBJ2-7
v_gene: TRBV11-3
CDR3aa: CASSLGTGPGTYEQYF
CDR3nt: TGTGCCAGCAGCTTAGGGACAGGGCCCGGGACCTACGAGCAGTACTTC

d_gene: TRBD1
j_gene: TRBJ2-7
v_gene: TRBV7-6
CDR3aa: CASSLGTVSSYEQYF
CDR3nt: TGTGCCAGCAGCTTGGGGACAGTTAGTTCCTACGAGCAGTACTTC

d_gene: TRBD2
j_gene: TRBJ2-3
v_gene: TRBV6-5
CDR3aa: CASSSGGVVDTQYF
CDR3nt: TGTGCCAGCAGTTCTGGGGGGGTAGTAGATACGCAGTATTTT

d_gene: TRBD1
j_gene: TRBJ1-1
v_gene: TRBV5-1
CDR3aa: CASSPTDRGRNTEAFF
CDR3nt: TGCGCCAGCAGCCCGACAGACAGGGGGCGGAACACTGAAGCTTTCTTT

d_gene: .
j_gene: TRBJ1-5
v_gene: TRBV5-1
CDR3aa: CASSLQAGNQPQHF
CDR3nt: TGCGCCAGCAGCTTACAGGCGGGCAATCAGCCCCAGCATTTT

d_gene: .
j_gene: TRBJ2-2
v_gene: TRBV6-6
CDR3aa: CASGRVANTGELFF
CDR3nt: TGTGCCAGCGGCAGGGTCGCCAACACCGGGGAGCTGTTTTTT

d_gene: .
j_gene: TRBJ1-1
v_gene: TRBV11-3
CDR3aa: CASSLGGRREAFF
CDR3nt: TGTGCCAGCAGCTTAGGTGGCCGGCGGGAAGCTTTCTTT

d_gene: .
j_gene: TRBJ2-2
v_gene: TRBV19
CDR3aa: CASSLSGTRNTGELFF
CDR3nt: TGTGCCAGTAGTCTATCCGGGACAAGGAACACCGGGGAGCTGTTTTTT

d_gene: TRBD2
j_gene: TRBJ2-3
v_gene: TRBV7-2
CDR3aa: CASSRDGGVADTQYF
CDR3nt: TGTGCCAGCAGCCGGGATGGGGGGGTCGCAGATACGCAGTATTTT